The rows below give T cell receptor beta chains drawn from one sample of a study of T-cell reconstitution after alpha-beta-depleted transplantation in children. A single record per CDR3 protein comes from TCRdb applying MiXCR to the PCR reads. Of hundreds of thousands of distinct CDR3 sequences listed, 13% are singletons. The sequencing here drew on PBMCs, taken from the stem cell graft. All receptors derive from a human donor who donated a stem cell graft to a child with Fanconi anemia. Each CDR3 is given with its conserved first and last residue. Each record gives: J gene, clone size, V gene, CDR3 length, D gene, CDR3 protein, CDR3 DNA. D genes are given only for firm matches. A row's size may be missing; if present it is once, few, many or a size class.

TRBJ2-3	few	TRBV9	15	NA	CASSWATSSTDTQYF	TGTGCCAGCAGCTGGGCGACCTCTAGCACAGATACGCAGTATTTT
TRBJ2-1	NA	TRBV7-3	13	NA	CASSSKLLAEQFF	TGTGCCAGCAGCTCAAAGCTCCTCGCTGAGCAGTTCTTC
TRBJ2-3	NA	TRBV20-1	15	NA	CSAVRGSASTDTQYF	TGCAGTGCTGTTCGGGGGTCGGCCAGCACAGATACGCAGTATTTT
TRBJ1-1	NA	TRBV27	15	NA	CASSSLRTMNTEAFF	TGTGCCAGCAGTTCGTTGAGGACTATGAACACTGAAGCTTTCTTT
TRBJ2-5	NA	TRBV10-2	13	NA	CASSGQRVETQYF	TGCGCCAGCAGCGGACAACGGGTGGAGACCCAGTACTTC
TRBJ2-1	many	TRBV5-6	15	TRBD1	CASSSGTGAYNEQFF	TGTGCCAGCAGTTCAGGGACAGGGGCATACAATGAGCAGTTCTTC
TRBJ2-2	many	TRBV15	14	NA	CATWSTGSGGELFF	TGTGCCACCTGGTCTACAGGGAGTGGCGGGGAGCTGTTTTTT
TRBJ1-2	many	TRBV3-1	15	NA	CASSQEGIDLGGYTF	TGTGCCAGCAGCCAAGAAGGTATAGATCTTGGCGGCTACACCTTC
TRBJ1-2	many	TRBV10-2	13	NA	CASSDPGARGYTF	TGCGCCAGCAGTGATCCAGGGGCACGGGGCTACACCTTC
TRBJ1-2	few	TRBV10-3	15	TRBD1	CAISNLGTANYGYTF	TGTGCCATCAGCAACCTCGGGACAGCTAACTATGGCTACACCTTC
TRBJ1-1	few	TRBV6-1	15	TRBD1	CASSEVEGAGTEAFF	TGTGCCAGCAGTGAAGTGGAGGGGGCGGGAACTGAAGCTTTCTTT
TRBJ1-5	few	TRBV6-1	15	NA	CASRSGTLANQPQHF	TGTGCCAGCAGAAGCGGGACCCTCGCCAATCAGCCCCAGCATTTT
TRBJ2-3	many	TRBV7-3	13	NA	CASSTGRTDTQYF	TGTGCCAGCAGCACGGGACGAACAGATACGCAGTATTTT
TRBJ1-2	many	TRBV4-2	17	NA	CASSRLLGRVGNYGYTF	TGTGCCAGCAGCCGCCTCCTTGGGAGGGTAGGAAACTATGGCTACACCTTC
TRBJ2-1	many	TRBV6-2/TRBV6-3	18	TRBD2	CASIRTSGGRGSYNEQFF	TGTGCCAGCATCAGGACTAGCGGGGGTAGGGGCTCCTACAATGAGCAGTTCTTC
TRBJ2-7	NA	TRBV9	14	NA	CASSVEGSDYEQYF	TGTGCCAGCAGCGTAGAGGGCAGCGACTACGAGCAGTACTTC
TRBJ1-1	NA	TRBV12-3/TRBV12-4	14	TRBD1	CASRLGQGGTEAFF	TGTGCCAGCAGATTGGGACAGGGGGGAACTGAAGCTTTCTTT
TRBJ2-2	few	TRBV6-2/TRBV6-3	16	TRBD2	CASRSLAGVHTGELFF	TGTGCCAGCAGGTCCCTAGCGGGGGTACACACCGGGGAGCTGTTTTTT
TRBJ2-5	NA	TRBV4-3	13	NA	CASSLNPGETQYF	TGCGCCAGCAGCCTTAATCCAGGGGAGACCCAGTACTTC
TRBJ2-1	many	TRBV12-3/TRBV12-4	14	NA	CASSSGGSYNEQFF	TGTGCCAGCAGCTCGGGCGGGTCCTACAATGAGCAGTTCTTC
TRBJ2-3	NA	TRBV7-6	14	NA	CASSSGPGADTQYF	TGTGCCAGCAGCTCGGGCCCTGGGGCAGATACGCAGTATTTT
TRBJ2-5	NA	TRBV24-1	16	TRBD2	CATSDGAGSSSGTQYF	TGTGCCACCAGTGATGGAGCGGGGTCCTCCTCAGGGACCCAGTACTTC
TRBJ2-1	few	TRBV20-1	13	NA	CSASVGLPNEQFF	TGCAGTGCTTCGGTAGGACTCCCTAATGAGCAGTTCTTC
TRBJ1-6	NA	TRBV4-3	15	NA	CASSPRGSYNSPLHF	TGCGCCAGCAGCCCGAGAGGCTCCTATAATTCACCCCTCCACTTT
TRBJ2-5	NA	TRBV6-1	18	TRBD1	CASSQLRGTEHYQETQYF	TGTGCCAGCAGTCAACTTAGAGGGACAGAGCATTACCAAGAGACCCAGTACTTC
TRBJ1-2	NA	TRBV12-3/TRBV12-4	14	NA	CASSFGGGVYGYTF	TGTGCCAGCAGTTTTGGCGGTGGCGTCTATGGCTACACCTTC
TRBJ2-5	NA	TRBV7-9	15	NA	CASSPDLGALETQYF	TGTGCCAGCAGCCCTGATTTGGGGGCCCTAGAGACCCAGTACTTC
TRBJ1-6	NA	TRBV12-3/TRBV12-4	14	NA	CASSLTLVGSPLHF	TGTGCCAGCAGTTTAACCCTGGTCGGTTCACCCCTCCACTTT
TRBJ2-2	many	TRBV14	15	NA	CASSQVSSGYGELFF	TGTGCCAGCAGCCAAGTGTCGTCGGGTTACGGGGAGCTGTTTTTT
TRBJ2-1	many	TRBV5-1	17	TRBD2	CASSLGTSGGPRNEQFF	TGCGCCAGCAGCCTAGGGACTAGCGGGGGGCCGCGGAATGAGCAGTTCTTC
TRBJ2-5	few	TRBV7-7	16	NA	CASSLGGAGSGETQYF	TGTGCTAGCAGCTTAGGTGGGGCGGGGAGCGGAGAGACCCAGTACTTC
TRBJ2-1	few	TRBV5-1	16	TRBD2	CASRSPGLARGNEQFF	TGCGCCAGCAGATCCCCGGGACTAGCGAGGGGCAATGAGCAGTTCTTC
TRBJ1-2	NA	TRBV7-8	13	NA	CASSLAGEHGYTF	TGTGCCAGCAGCTTAGCGGGGGAGCATGGCTACACCTTC
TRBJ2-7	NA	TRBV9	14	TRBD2	CASSPGTSSYEQYF	TGTGCCAGCAGCCCCGGGACTAGCAGCTACGAGCAGTACTTC
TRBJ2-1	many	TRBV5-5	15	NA	CASSSDSGTYNEQFF	TGTGCCAGCAGCTCGGACAGCGGGACCTACAATGAGCAGTTCTTC
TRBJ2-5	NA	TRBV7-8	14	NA	CASSLVRNQETQYF	TGTGCCAGCAGCTTAGTCAGGAATCAAGAGACCCAGTACTTC
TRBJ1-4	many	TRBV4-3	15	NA	CASSQDQGIMKILFF	TGCGCCAGCAGCCAAGATCAGGGCATAATGAAAATACTGTTTTTT
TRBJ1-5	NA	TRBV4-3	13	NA	CASSQAIRQPQHF	TGCGCCAGCAGCCAAGCTATCCGTCAGCCCCAGCATTTT
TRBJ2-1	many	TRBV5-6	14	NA	CASSLSDIYNEQFF	TGTGCCAGCAGCTTATCGGACATCTACAATGAGCAGTTCTTC
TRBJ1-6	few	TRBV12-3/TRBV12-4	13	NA	CASSLGVDSPLHF	TGTGCCAGCAGTTTAGGGGTTGATTCACCCCTCCACTTT
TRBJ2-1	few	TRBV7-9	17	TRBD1	CASSQGVGPQNFNEQFF	TGTGCCAGCAGCCAGGGGGTCGGACCTCAGAACTTCAATGAGCAGTTCTTC
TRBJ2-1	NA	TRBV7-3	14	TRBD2	CASSLTGPTSEQFF	TGTGCCAGCAGCTTAACGGGCCCGACTAGCGAGCAGTTCTTC
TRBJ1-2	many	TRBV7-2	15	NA	CASSLEGDGIYGYTF	TGTGCCAGCAGCTTAGAAGGGGACGGGATCTATGGCTACACCTTC
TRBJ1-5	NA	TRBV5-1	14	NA	CASSLTGEEQPQHF	TGCGCCAGCAGCCTGACCGGGGAGGAACAGCCCCAGCATTTT
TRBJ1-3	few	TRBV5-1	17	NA	CASSAGGAAGSGNTIYF	TGCGCCAGCAGCGCCGGCGGGGCTGCCGGCTCTGGAAACACCATATATTTT
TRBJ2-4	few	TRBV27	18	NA	CASSEFSGSTLAKNIQYF	TGTGCCAGCAGTGAGTTTAGCGGCTCAACCTTAGCCAAAAACATTCAGTACTTC
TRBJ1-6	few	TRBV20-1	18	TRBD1	CSADTTSGTGLRNSPLHF	TGCAGTGCTGACACAACATCCGGGACAGGGTTACGGAATTCACCCCTCCACTTT
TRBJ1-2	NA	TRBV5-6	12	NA	CASSLRPGSKTF	TGTGCCAGCAGCTTGCGGCCGGGAAGCAAAACCTTC